This is a list of T cell receptor beta chains from one sample in a study of T-cell reconstitution after alpha-beta-depleted transplantation in children. TCRdb itself ran the PCR reads through MiXCR, one entry per CDR3 protein. In the table there are approximately 420,000 distinct CDR3 sequences, approximately 10% of which are singletons. Specimen: PBMCs from the stem cell graft donor, collected from the stem cell graft. These receptors were obtained from a human donor who donated a stem cell graft to a child with acute myeloid leukemia. CDR3s leave out the opening cysteine and the closing phenylalanine or tryptophan.

v_gene: TRBV5-5
j_gene: TRBJ2-2
CDR3aa: ASSFNPDPSGSGELF

v_gene: TRBV4-1
j_gene: TRBJ1-1
CDR3aa: ASSQDRQDQNTEAF

v_gene: TRBV9
j_gene: TRBJ2-3
CDR3aa: ASSVAAGALTDTQY

v_gene: TRBV5-1
j_gene: TRBJ2-7
CDR3aa: ASSLYGRPIHEQY

v_gene: TRBV20-1
j_gene: TRBJ2-3
CDR3aa: SARYTRGPDTQY

v_gene: TRBV7-3
j_gene: TRBJ2-1
CDR3aa: ASSIRGYGTQQF

v_gene: TRBV12-3/TRBV12-4
j_gene: TRBJ1-2
CDR3aa: ASSSAGGWGYT

v_gene: TRBV11-1
j_gene: TRBJ2-3
CDR3aa: ASSSWASGDTDTQY

v_gene: TRBV7-3
j_gene: TRBJ2-1
CDR3aa: ASSQGPYRGEQF

v_gene: TRBV18
j_gene: TRBJ2-7
CDR3aa: ASSPREKGEQY

v_gene: TRBV20-1
j_gene: TRBJ1-6
CDR3aa: SASSGDWSPLH

v_gene: TRBV12-3/TRBV12-4
j_gene: TRBJ1-2
CDR3aa: ASSFLRGFDYGYT

v_gene: TRBV4-3
j_gene: TRBJ2-7
CDR3aa: ASSPGIADPYEQY

v_gene: TRBV6-1
j_gene: TRBJ2-1
CDR3aa: AIEMPTSYNEQF

v_gene: TRBV5-1
j_gene: TRBJ1-2
CDR3aa: ASSLEPTSSYT

v_gene: TRBV6-1
j_gene: TRBJ2-1
CDR3aa: ASSDGAGTYINEQF

v_gene: TRBV5-1
j_gene: TRBJ2-5
CDR3aa: ASSLGPRGNQETQY

v_gene: TRBV20-1
j_gene: TRBJ2-5
CDR3aa: SARPATGRETQY

v_gene: TRBV7-8
j_gene: TRBJ1-6
CDR3aa: ASSLPGGQGALGNSPLH

v_gene: TRBV27
j_gene: TRBJ2-7
CDR3aa: ASSLNLAGGPSEQY

v_gene: TRBV7-3
j_gene: TRBJ1-3
CDR3aa: ASSLTVSGNTIY

v_gene: TRBV29-1
j_gene: TRBJ2-1
CDR3aa: SVVSGRGYNEQF

v_gene: TRBV14
j_gene: TRBJ2-5
CDR3aa: ASSPRREETQY

v_gene: TRBV15
j_gene: TRBJ2-3
CDR3aa: ATSLWADSTDTQY

v_gene: TRBV20-1
j_gene: TRBJ2-5
CDR3aa: SAVTGVEETQY

v_gene: TRBV12-3/TRBV12-4
j_gene: TRBJ2-5
CDR3aa: ASSLSLAGVSETQY

v_gene: TRBV20-1
j_gene: TRBJ2-1
CDR3aa: SARSQTSGPSSYNEQF

v_gene: TRBV20-1
j_gene: TRBJ2-1
CDR3aa: SATLGLGYNEQF

v_gene: TRBV29-1
j_gene: TRBJ2-3
CDR3aa: SVSPTDTQY

v_gene: TRBV9
j_gene: TRBJ2-7
CDR3aa: ASSVGLGHEQY

v_gene: TRBV7-9
j_gene: TRBJ2-5
CDR3aa: ASSLASYQETQY

v_gene: TRBV7-2
j_gene: TRBJ2-3
CDR3aa: ASSSQGFADTQY

v_gene: TRBV4-1
j_gene: TRBJ2-1
CDR3aa: ASSHLDRGENEQF

v_gene: TRBV18
j_gene: TRBJ1-2
CDR3aa: ASSTGPRNGYT

v_gene: TRBV7-3
j_gene: TRBJ2-1
CDR3aa: ASSLGASGRAPEQF

v_gene: TRBV5-1
j_gene: TRBJ2-3
CDR3aa: ASSLMSAQDTQY

v_gene: TRBV24-1
j_gene: TRBJ2-4
CDR3aa: ATSDLADQY

v_gene: TRBV19
j_gene: TRBJ1-5
CDR3aa: ASSNTGGDQPQH

v_gene: TRBV7-2
j_gene: TRBJ2-1
CDR3aa: ASSLAVTGEQF

v_gene: TRBV20-1
j_gene: TRBJ2-1
CDR3aa: SASPPSGGYNEQF

v_gene: TRBV5-1
j_gene: TRBJ2-3
CDR3aa: ASGLLAGGTDTQY

v_gene: TRBV5-6
j_gene: TRBJ2-7
CDR3aa: ATSLSLRHEQY

v_gene: TRBV12-3/TRBV12-4
j_gene: TRBJ2-3
CDR3aa: ASSTSGVVGTDTQY

v_gene: TRBV11-3
j_gene: TRBJ1-4
CDR3aa: ASSPNIQGDNEKLF

v_gene: TRBV20-1
j_gene: TRBJ2-5
CDR3aa: SASGPPLQETQY

v_gene: TRBV12-3/TRBV12-4
j_gene: TRBJ1-2
CDR3aa: ASSWMGGYT

v_gene: TRBV5-5
j_gene: TRBJ1-2
CDR3aa: ASSLAGLAYGYT

v_gene: TRBV20-1
j_gene: TRBJ1-6
CDR3aa: SARDPQGDNSPLH

v_gene: TRBV7-6
j_gene: TRBJ1-6
CDR3aa: ASSLSVHNSPLH

v_gene: TRBV9
j_gene: TRBJ1-5
CDR3aa: ASSEGTGSQPQH

v_gene: TRBV7-2
j_gene: TRBJ2-2
CDR3aa: ASSLEIGELF

v_gene: TRBV20-1
j_gene: TRBJ1-2
CDR3aa: SARENRANYGYT

v_gene: TRBV7-2
j_gene: TRBJ1-4
CDR3aa: ASSAGTANEKLF

v_gene: TRBV29-1
j_gene: TRBJ1-5
CDR3aa: SVPGQGYNQPQH

v_gene: TRBV11-2
j_gene: TRBJ1-1
CDR3aa: AIDGGGGGNTEAF